One sample yielded the 32 T cell receptor beta chains listed below, sequenced in a study of blood T cell repertoires in COVID-19. The table came from immunoSEQ multiplex PCR; TCRdb's copy has only in-frame clones and leaves some out. The table includes around 180,000 clones, approximately 85% detected once. The sample was peripheral blood. The origin of the receptors is a man aged 60 to 75 with acute or convalescent COVID-19.

The gene calls are TRBV6-5 and TRBJ2-1; the D gene is possibly TRBD2 (6 bases). Germline V lookup: CDR1 MNHEY, CDR2 SVGAGI. The CDR3 runs to 14 residues. Trimming took 7 bases from V and 3 from J, leaving 13 bases between them. CDR3 DNA sequence: TGTGCCAGCATTGGCCTAGCGAACTACAATGAGCAGTTCTTC. Its protein is CASIGLANYNEQFF.

The chain has TRBV5-1 and TRBJ2-7; 10 bases line up with TRBD2. The junction had 5 bases not matched to a gene; V was cut back by 5 bases and J by 3 bases. This CDR3 has 14 amino acids. The germline CDR1 and CDR2 sequences are SGHRS and YFSETQ. The CDR3 sequence: CASSASGSLYEQYF. The DNA for the CDR3 is TGCGCCAGCAGTGCTAGCGGGAGTCTCTACGAGCAGTACTTC.

This clone was picked up a small number of times. This rearrangement joins TRBV6-4 to TRBJ2-6, with D perhaps matching TRBD1 (6 bases). Germline values: CDR1 MRHNA, CDR2 SNTAGT. The V gene lost 0 bases and the J gene lost 1 base, with 7 bases spanning the gap. The CDR3 is made up of 16 amino acids. In DNA form, the CDR3 reads TGTGCCAGCAGTGACTCAGGACAGTCTGGGGCCAACGTCCTGACTTTC. This translates into CASSDSGQSGANVLTF.

The chain employs TRBV5-1 and TRBJ2-7; weak D call: TRBD2 (6 bases). V was cut by 0 bases and J by 3 bases, with 13 bases left in between. Germline assignment: CDR1 SGHRS and CDR2 YFSETQ. This CDR3 comprises 15 residues. The CDR3 spells CASSLAAPGVYEQYF. The DNA for the CDR3 is TGCGCCAGCAGCTTGGCCGCACCGGGGGTCTACGAGCAGTACTTC. The whole variable domain, remainder taken from reference TRBV5-1 and TRBJ2-7, is KAGVTQTPRYLIKTRGQQVTLSCSPISGHRSVSWYQQTPGQGLQFLFEYFSETQRNKGNFPGRFSGRQFSNSRSEMNVSTLELGDSALYLCASSLAAPGVYEQYFGPGTRLTVT.

The chain employs TRBV4-1 and TRBJ2-3; TRBD2 matches at 8 bases. The germline gives CDR1 MGHRA, CDR2 YSYEKL. Losses at the gene ends were 0 bases for V and 7 bases for J; bases not matched to a gene: 6. This CDR3 is built from 15 residues. CDR3 nucleotides: TGCGCCAGCAGCCAAGAACGACGGACTAGCAATACGCAGTATTTT. This sequence encodes CASSQERRTSNTQYF.

The genes are TRBV7-8 and TRBJ1-3; D is ambiguous. Germline V CDR1 and CDR2: SGHVS, FQNEAQ. V lost 3 bases and J 6 bases, leaving 15 bases between the germline ends. The CDR3 is 15 residues long. The CDR3 loop reads CASSLAGPGLNTIYF. The CDR3 DNA reads TGTGCCAGCAGCTTGGCGGGCCCCGGGTTAAACACCATATATTTT.

The chain uses TRBV7-2 and TRBJ2-1, with D perhaps TRBD2 (7 bases). The germline V gene has CDR1 SGHTA and CDR2 FQGNSA. The CDR3 extends over 13 amino acids. V lost 5 bases, J lost 10 bases, and 15 bases lay in between. CDR3 amino acids: CASSPLRGGEQFF. The CDR3 nucleotides read TGTGCCAGCAGCCCGTTGCGCGGGGGCGAGCAGTTCTTC. The full variable domain, with the rest looked up from reference TRBV7-2 and TRBJ2-1, is GAGVSQSPSNKVTEKGKDVELRCDPISGHTALYWYRQSLGQGLEFLIYFQGNSAPDKSGLPSDRFSAERTGGSVSTLTIQRTQQEDSAVYLCASSPLRGGEQFFGPGTRLTVL.

This chain joins TRBV4-3 and TRBJ2-7; D possibly corresponds to TRBD2 (6 bases). The CDR3 has 15 amino acids. The V gene's germline CDR1 is LGHNA and CDR2 YSLEER. V was clipped by 1 base and J by 8 bases, with 18 bases between them. This CDR3 is CASSQVINTAGQQYF. As DNA, the CDR3 is TGCGCCAGCAGCCAAGTAATTAATACGGCGGGACAGCAGTACTTC.

To note about this clone: The junction departs from germline at one end; a sequencing error may be responsible. This chain joins TRBV7-7 and TRBJ2-1; possibly TRBD1 for D (5 bases). CDR3 size: 13 residues. Germline lookup yields CDR1 SSHAT and CDR2 FNYEAQ (reference sequence). The CDR3 sequence: CASSSSGYNEQFF. CDR3 DNA sequence: TGTGCTAGCAGCTCCTCAGGGTACAATGAGCAGTTCTTC.

The chain combines TRBV6-5 with TRBJ1-2, with D hard to call. The CDR3 covers 13 residues. Trimming pared 8 bases from V and 8 bases from J, leaving 18 bases between. CDR1 and CDR2 from the germline V gene are MNHEY and SVGAGI. The CDR3 sequence is CASSPDSVRGYTF. In nucleotides, the CDR3 is TGTGCCAGCTCCCCAGACTCAGTCCGGGGCTACACCTTC.

The chain couples TRBV19 to TRBJ1-5, with 10 bases identical to TRBD1. Germline V gene lookup returns CDR1 LNHDA and CDR2 SQIVND (reference sequence). The V segment lost 6 bases and the J segment 4 bases; nucleotides outside the gene matches: 9. The CDR3 consists of 16 residues. The CDR3 loop reads CASRPRDRGGNQPQHF. As DNA, the CDR3 is TGTGCCAGTAGACCACGGGACAGGGGAGGGAATCAGCCCCAGCATTTT.

This rearrangement joins TRBV14 to TRBJ1-1; D is unresolved. Germline CDR1 reads SGHDN; CDR2 reads FVKESK. Between the trimmed V and J ends, which lost 1 base and 1 base, there was a span of 22 bases. The CDR3 loop spans 19 amino acids. The CDR3 reads CASSQVGVRGFSRNTEAFF. The CDR3, as DNA: TGTGCCAGCAGCCAAGTGGGAGTGAGAGGGTTTAGCAGGAACACTGAAGCTTTCTTT.

The chain has TRBV3-1 (or the pseudogene TRBV3-2) and TRBJ2-5; D unresolved. Trimming left V 4 bases short and J 9 bases short, with 12 bases between. The germline CDR1 and CDR2 sequences are LGHDT and YNNKEL (reference sequence). The CDR3 is made up of 12 amino acids. The CDR3 region is CASSPDSRPQYF. The CDR3 DNA follows: TGTGCCAGCAGCCCAGATTCGAGGCCCCAGTACTTC.

The chain uses TRBV7-3 and TRBJ2-1, with 7 bases lining up with TRBD2. Trimming at V came to 6 bases and at J to 3 bases, leaving 5 bases not matched to a gene. CDR1 is SGHTA, CDR2 FQGTGA, per germline. CDR3 size: 14 residues. The CDR3 protein is CASSPGGSYNEQFF. The CDR3, as DNA: TGTGCCAGCAGTCCGGGAGGAAGCTACAATGAGCAGTTCTTC.

This clone was seen a single time. The chain joins TRBV18 to TRBJ1-1; 9 bases are shared with TRBD1. The V gene end was trimmed by 2 bases and the J gene end by 1 base; junction bases not matched to a gene: 2. This CDR3 spans 15 amino acids. Germline V gene data show CDR1 as KGHSH and CDR2 as LQKENI. The CDR3 region is CASSPGGQGNTEAFF. As DNA, the CDR3 is TGTGCCAGCTCACCAGGGGGACAGGGGAACACTGAAGCTTTCTTT.

The chain uses TRBV6-2 or TRBV6-3 and TRBJ1-5, with 7 nucleotides matching TRBD1. Germline V gene sequence: CDR1 MNHEY, CDR2 SVGEGT. V dropped 4 bases and J dropped 7; count of bases not matched to a gene: 7. This CDR3 comprises 14 residues. The CDR3 loop reads CASSSRTGTQPQHF. CDR3 bases: TGTGCCAGCAGTTCCCGGACAGGAACCCAGCCCCAGCATTTT.

The J gene is TRBJ2-7, the V gene TRBV15; 12 bases agree with TRBD1. Germline CDR1 and CDR2: LNHNV and YYDKDF (reference sequence). J was trimmed by 5 bases and V by 2 bases; bases with no gene match: 4. This CDR3 is 15 amino acids long. The CDR3 region has the DNA TGTGCCACCAGCAGACCGGGACAGGGGGCCCACGAGCAGTACTTC. Amino acids: CATSRPGQGAHEQYF. The whole variable domain, remainder taken from reference TRBV15 and TRBJ2-7, is DAMVIQNPRYQVTQFGKPVTLSCSQTLNHNVMYWYQQKSSQAPKLLFHYYDKDFNNEADTPDNFQSRRPNTSFCFLDIRSPGLGDTAMYLCATSRPGQGAHEQYFGPGTRLTVT.

This rearrangement joins TRBV5-4 to TRBJ2-2; maybe TRBD1 (6 bases). This CDR3 comprises 16 residues. Per the germline V gene, CDR1 is SGHNT and CDR2 is YYREEE (reference sequence). Trimming shortened V by 4 bases and J by 2 bases, and 15 bases separated the two germline ends. CDR3 nucleotide sequence: TGTGCCAGCAGCCCAAGAGGGGGATTAAACACCGGGGAGCTGTTTTTT. Protein product: CASSPRGGLNTGELFF.

V usage is TRBV6-5 and J usage is TRBJ2-5; D unclear. The germline V and J ends were trimmed by 6 bases and 3 bases, with 5 bases remaining between them. Germline assignment: CDR1 MNHEY and CDR2 SVGAGI. The CDR3 consists of 11 residues. CDR3 coding DNA: TGTGCCAGCAGGAGAGAAGAGACCCAGTACTTC. The encoded protein is CASRREETQYF.

This chain links TRBV28 with TRBJ1-1, with 8 bases aligning to TRBD1. J was trimmed by 3 bases and V by 1 base; bases with no gene match: 7. CDR1 is MDHEN, CDR2 SYDVKM, per germline. The CDR3 is 16 amino acids. This chain's CDR3 is CASSLLGQGKDTEAFF. CDR3 sequence (DNA): TGTGCCAGCAGTTTATTAGGACAGGGAAAGGACACTGAAGCTTTCTTT.

V gene TRBV6-5 combines with J gene TRBJ2-7; 10 bases fit TRBD2. V was pared by 0 bases and J by 0 bases, with 2 bases of the junction left unmatched. The germline CDR1 and CDR2 sequences are MNHEY and SVGAGI. This CDR3 is 16 amino acids long. The CDR3 sequence is CASSYSPSGGSYEQYF. CDR3 nucleotide sequence: TGTGCCAGCAGTTACTCTCCTAGCGGGGGCTCCTACGAGCAGTACTTC.

This clone has just a few counts. This chain links TRBV3-1 (or the pseudogene TRBV3-2) with TRBJ2-1; 14 bases map to TRBD2. Trimming took 4 bases from V and 8 from J; bases not matched to a gene: 7. This CDR3 spans 16 amino acids. CDR1 and CDR2 from the germline V gene are LGHDT and YNNKEL (reference sequence). For the CDR3, the DNA is TGTGCCAGCAGCCCTAGACTAGCGGGAGGGTCCCATGAGCAGTTCTTC. Protein sequence: CASSPRLAGGSHEQFF.

This chain connects TRBV21-1 to TRBJ2-5; the DNA was not used to check the table's D call, TRBD2. TRBV21-1 is a documented pseudogene. This CDR3 region has 16 residues. The CDR3 DNA sequence: TGTGCCAGCACCCACCTATTAGGGACTTGCCAAGAGACCCAGTACTTC. Protein product: CASTHLLGTCQETQYF.

The V and J genes are TRBV27 and TRBJ2-5, with TRBD2 identical over 9 bases. CDR3 length equals 15 residues. Germline lookup yields CDR1 MNHEY and CDR2 SMNVEV (reference sequence). Trimming cost V 2 bases and J 2 bases; bases outside gene matches: 3. The chain's CDR3 is CASSLGREGQETQYF. The CDR3 region has the DNA TGTGCCAGCAGTTTAGGGCGGGAGGGTCAAGAGACCCAGTACTTC.

The genes are TRBV7-2 and TRBJ2-2; 9 bases agree with TRBD1. The ends lost 5 bases at V and 3 bases at J; junction bases unmatched: 4. CDR1 is SGHTA and CDR2 is FQGNSA in the germline V gene. This CDR3 comprises 15 residues. CDR3 protein: CASSTGQGDTGELFF. The CDR3 nucleotides are TGTGCCAGCAGCACGGGACAGGGAGACACCGGGGAGCTGTTTTTT. The variable domain in full, with the rest retrieved from reference TRBV7-2 and TRBJ2-2, is GAGVSQSPSNKVTEKGKDVELRCDPISGHTALYWYRQSLGQGLEFLIYFQGNSAPDKSGLPSDRFSAERTGGSVSTLTIQRTQQEDSAVYLCASSTGQGDTGELFFGEGSRLTVL.

J is TRBJ2-3 and V is TRBV19, with D tentatively TRBD2 (7 bases). The CDR3 length is 18 residues. Trimming took 5 bases from V and 3 from J, leaving 24 bases between them. Germline loops: CDR1 LNHDA, CDR2 SQIVND (reference sequence). CDR3 sequence reads: CASSWGASGSAGTDTQYF. CDR3 DNA sequence: TGTGCCAGTAGTTGGGGGGCTAGCGGCTCCGCAGGGACAGATACGCAGTATTTT.

This rearrangement joins TRBV18 to TRBJ2-3; 7 bases agree with TRBD2. CDR1 is KGHSH, CDR2 LQKENI, per germline. Trimming cost V 0 bases and J 0 bases; bases outside gene matches: 0. This CDR3 spans 15 amino acids. Here the CDR3 DNA reads TGTGCCAGCTCACCACCTAGCGGGAGCACAGATACGCAGTATTTT. It is translated as CASSPPSGSTDTQYF. Based on the CDR3 plus reference TRBV18 and TRBJ2-3, the full variable domain is NAGVMQNPRHLVRRRGQEARLRCSPMKGHSHVYWYRQLPEEGLKFMVYLQKENIIDESGMPKERFSAEFPKEGPSILRIQQVVRGDSAAYFCASSPPSGSTDTQYFGPGTRLTVL.

This chain links TRBV12-5 with TRBJ2-5, with D uncertain. Between the trimmed V and J ends, which lost 6 bases and 1 base, there was a span of 6 bases. The CDR3 is made up of 12 amino acids. Germline V gives CDR1 LGHNT, CDR2 FRNRAP. In nucleotides, the CDR3 is TGTGCTAGTGGGGAGTCCCAAGAGACCCAGTACTTC. Amino acids: CASGESQETQYF. Drawing the rest from reference TRBV12-5 and TRBJ2-5, the complete variable domain is DARVTQTPRHKVTEMGQEVTMRCQPILGHNTVFWYRQTMMQGLELLAYFRNRAPLDDSGMPKDRFSAEMPDATLATLKIQPSEPRDSAVYFCASGESQETQYFGPGTRLLVL.

This clone was seen just once. The chain has TRBV7-3 and TRBJ2-5; D remains unclear. V dropped 4 bases and J dropped 5 bases, with 14 bases sitting between them. This CDR3 has 14 amino acids. Germline V lookup: CDR1 SGHTA, CDR2 FQGTGA. The CDR3 protein is CASSYPPLSETQYF. In nucleotides, the CDR3 is TGTGCCAGCAGCTACCCGCCACTGTCTGAGACCCAGTACTTC.

The chain combines TRBV5-5 with TRBJ2-2; 8 nucleotides agree with TRBD2. V was pared by 1 base and J by 6 bases, with 14 bases of the junction left unmatched. This CDR3 contains 18 residues. Germline CDR1 reads SGHKS; CDR2 reads YYEKEE (reference sequence). In DNA, the CDR3 is TGTGCCAGCAGCTTGAGAGACTCCGGGACTAGTTTTTCCGGGGAGCTGTTTTTT. It is translated as CASSLRDSGTSFSGELFF.

The rearrangement links TRBV6-5 to TRBJ1-6; D is possibly TRBD1 (5 bases). Trimming pared 6 bases from V and 8 bases from J, leaving 14 bases between. Germline values: CDR1 MNHEY, CDR2 SVGAGI. CDR3 length equals 14 residues. The CDR3 nucleotides read TGTGCCAGCAGCTGGACGCAAGGGGATTCACCCCTCCACTTT. As protein: CASSWTQGDSPLHF.

The gene calls are TRBV14 and TRBJ2-2; maybe TRBD2 (5 bases). The CDR3 length is 15 residues. Trimming pared 3 bases from V and 1 base from J, leaving 9 bases between. Per germline, CDR1 SGHDN and CDR2 FVKESK. The CDR3 sequence is CASSHWTLNTGELFF. The CDR3 DNA sequence: TGTGCCAGCAGCCACTGGACTCTGAACACCGGGGAGCTGTTTTTT.